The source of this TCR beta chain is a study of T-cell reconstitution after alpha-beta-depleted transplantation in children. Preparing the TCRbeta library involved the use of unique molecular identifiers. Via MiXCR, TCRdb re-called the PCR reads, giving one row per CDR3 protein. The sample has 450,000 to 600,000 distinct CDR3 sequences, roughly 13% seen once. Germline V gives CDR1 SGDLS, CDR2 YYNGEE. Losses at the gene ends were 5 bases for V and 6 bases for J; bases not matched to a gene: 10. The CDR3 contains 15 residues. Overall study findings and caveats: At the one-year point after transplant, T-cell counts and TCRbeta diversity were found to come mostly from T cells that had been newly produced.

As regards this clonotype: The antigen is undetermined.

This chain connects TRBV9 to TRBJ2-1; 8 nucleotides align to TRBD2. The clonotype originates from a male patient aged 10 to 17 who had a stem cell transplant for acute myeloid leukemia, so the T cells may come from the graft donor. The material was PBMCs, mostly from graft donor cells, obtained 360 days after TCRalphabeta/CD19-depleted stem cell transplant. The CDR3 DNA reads TGTGCCAGCAGGTCGACTAGCGAATGGGGCAATGAGCAGTTCTTC. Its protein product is CASRSTSEWGNEQFF.